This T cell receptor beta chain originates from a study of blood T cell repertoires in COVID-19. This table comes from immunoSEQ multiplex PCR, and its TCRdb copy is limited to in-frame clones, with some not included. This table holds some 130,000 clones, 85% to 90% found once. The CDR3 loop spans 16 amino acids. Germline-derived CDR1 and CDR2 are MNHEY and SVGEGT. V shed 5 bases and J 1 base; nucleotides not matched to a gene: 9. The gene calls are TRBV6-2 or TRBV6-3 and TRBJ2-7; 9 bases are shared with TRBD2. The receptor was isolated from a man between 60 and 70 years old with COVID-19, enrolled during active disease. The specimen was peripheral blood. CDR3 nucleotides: TGTGCCAGCAGTAAAATGCCGGGACTAGCTTCCTACGAGCAGTACTTC. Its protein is CASSKMPGLASYEQYF.